These 27 T cell receptor beta chains were sequenced from one sample in a study of shared clonotypes between healthy human individuals. The protocol was immunoSEQ multiplex PCR, while the TCRdb copy is restricted to in-frame clones and leaves out a portion. The table records around 1.9 million clones, around 95% of them present only once. Naivety among CD8 cells was defined by CD45RO negativity and positive CCR7 selection, thereby excluding terminally differentiated effector memory CD45RA+ cells. Source material: naive CD8+ T cells from PBMCs. These receptors were obtained from a man younger than 35 in good health. Some clones in this sample may be carry-over from other donors' samples.

This chain uses TRBV4-3 with TRBJ2-2, with 10 bases identical to TRBD2. The length of the CDR3 is 19 residues. Germline V gene lookup returns CDR1 LGHNA and CDR2 YSLEER. Trimming at V came to 0 bases and at J to 7 bases, leaving 14 bases not matched to a gene. Here the CDR3 DNA reads TGCGCCAGCAGCCAAGATCCGCCGGGTAGCGGGAGGATTGGCGGGGAGCTGTTTTTT. Translating it yields CASSQDPPGSGRIGGELFF.

The V and J genes are TRBV19 and TRBJ2-7; TRBD2 aligns across 11 bases. Trimming at V came to 4 bases and at J to 3 bases, leaving 2 bases not matched to a gene. This CDR3 comprises 14 residues. Looked up from germline, CDR1 is LNHDA and CDR2 is SQIVND (reference sequence). The CDR3 bases are TGTGCCAGTAGTAGGGGACTAGCGGACTACGAGCAGTACTTC. As protein: CASSRGLADYEQYF.

J is TRBJ2-7 and V is TRBV29-1, with TRBD2 identical over 10 bases. This CDR3 has 14 amino acids. Per the germline V gene, CDR1 is SQVTM and CDR2 is ANQGSEA. The ends lost 4 bases at V and 1 base at J; junction bases unmatched: 4. As DNA, the CDR3 is TGCAGCGTTGTCCGGACTAGCGGATCCTACGAGCAGTACTTC. This sequence encodes CSVVRTSGSYEQYF.

V usage is TRBV4-2 and J usage is TRBJ2-2; possibly TRBD1 for D (6 bases). The V end was cut by 10 bases, the J end by 0 bases, with 15 bases between. This CDR3 has 15 amino acids. Germline V gene data show CDR1 as LGHNA and CDR2 as YNFKEQ. The CDR3 sequence is CATLSQGPNTGELFF. The CDR3 region has the DNA TGTGCCACCCTATCCCAGGGGCCGAACACCGGGGAGCTGTTTTTT.

The V and J genes are TRBV4-1 and TRBJ1-3, with D unclear. In germline, CDR1 is MGHRA, CDR2 YSYEKL. This CDR3 has 15 residues. Trimming removed 3 bases at V and 0 bases at J, with 9 bases between. CDR3 loop: CASSQLWVSGNTIYF. CDR3 coding DNA: TGCGCCAGCAGCCAGCTTTGGGTCTCTGGAAACACCATATATTTT.

CDR3 loop: CASSFGESSTDTQYF. In DNA, the CDR3 is TGTGCCAGCAGTTTCGGGGAGAGTAGCACAGATACGCAGTATTTT. The chain combines TRBV28 with TRBJ2-3; D possibly corresponds to TRBD2 (5 bases). The CDR3 has 15 amino acids. Trimming removed 3 bases at V and 0 bases at J, with 10 bases between. Germline CDR1 and CDR2: MDHEN and SYDVKM.

The chain links TRBV4-3 to TRBJ2-7, with 9 bases fitting TRBD2. Germline-derived CDR1 and CDR2 are LGHNA and YSLEER. The CDR3 is 14 residues long. V gave up 4 bases and J gave up 0 bases; unmatched junction bases: 1. In nucleotides, the CDR3 is TGCGCCAGCAGCCCGGGACTAGCCTCCTACGAGCAGTACTTC. It encodes CASSPGLASYEQYF.

The chain couples TRBV6-1 to TRBJ1-1; D perhaps matches TRBD1 (5 bases). This CDR3 comprises 13 residues. The ends were cut back, 9 bases at V and 4 bases at J, with 15 bases in the middle. The V gene's germline CDR1 is MNHNS and CDR2 SASEGT. The CDR3 region is CASEPGMVTEAFF. In DNA, the CDR3 is TGTGCCAGTGAGCCAGGGATGGTCACTGAAGCTTTCTTT.

CDR3 sequence: CASSPGPRQYEQYF. DNA for the CDR3: TGTGCCAGCAGCCCGGGACCACGTCAGTACGAGCAGTACTTC. The chain has TRBV5-6 and TRBJ2-7; D possibly matches TRBD1 or TRBD2 (5 bases each). The CDR3 length is 14 residues. Germline assignment: CDR1 SGHDT and CDR2 YYEEEE. V gave up 4 bases and J gave up 4 bases, with 15 bases separating them.

The V gene is TRBV30, the J gene TRBJ2-1; 7 bases are shared with TRBD2. V lost 5 bases to trimming and J lost 9 bases; unmatched junction nucleotides: 10. Germline assignment: CDR1 GTSNPN and CDR2 SVGIG (reference sequence). This CDR3 has 13 amino acids. The CDR3 protein is CAWGLGRVSEQFF. CDR3 DNA sequence: TGTGCCTGGGGACTAGGCCGGGTATCTGAGCAGTTCTTC.

The chain combines TRBV7-9 with TRBJ2-7; D gene uncertain. Per germline, CDR1 SEHNR and CDR2 FQNEAQ (reference sequence). This CDR3 is 13 amino acids long. Trimming removed 2 bases from V and 2 bases from J, with 7 bases in between. CDR3 DNA sequence: TGTGCCAGCAGCTTAAGCACCCCCTACGAGCAGTACTTC. This translates into CASSLSTPYEQYF.

The genes are TRBV6-6 and TRBJ2-7, with 7 bases that match TRBD1. CDR1 is MNHNY and CDR2 is SVGAGI in the germline V gene (reference sequence). The CDR3 contains 13 residues. The chain's CDR3 is CASAAGGSYEQYF. Written as DNA, the CDR3 is TGTGCTTCGGCGGCAGGGGGCTCCTACGAGCAGTACTTC.

The chain has TRBV6-6 and TRBJ2-5; either TRBD1 or TRBD2 may fit D (5 bases each). CDR3 length equals 12 residues. Germline CDR1 and CDR2: MNHNY and SVGAGI (reference sequence). Trimming shortened V by 7 bases and J by 4 bases, and 10 bases separated the two germline ends. The CDR3 sequence is CASTKGRETQYF. CDR3 coding DNA: TGTGCCAGCACAAAGGGGAGAGAGACCCAGTACTTC.

This rearrangement joins TRBV5-6 to TRBJ2-7; 8 bases agree with TRBD2. Trimming cost V 4 bases and J 9 bases; bases outside gene matches: 12. Per the germline V gene, CDR1 is SGHDT and CDR2 is YYEEEE. The CDR3 loop spans 14 amino acids. CDR3 bases: TGTGCCAGCAGCCTGGGGGCGGGAGGCCAACCGCAGTACTTC. Translating it yields CASSLGAGGQPQYF. Combining the CDR3 with reference TRBV5-6 and TRBJ2-7 gives the whole variable domain DAGVTQSPTHLIKTRGQQVTLRCSPKSGHDTVSWYQQALGQGPQFIFQYYEEEERQRGNFPDRFSGHQFPNYSSELNVNALLLGDSALYLCASSLGAGGQPQYFGPGTRLTVT.

The chain couples TRBV5-1 to TRBJ1-2, with D possibly being TRBD1 (5 bases). The CDR3 is 16 residues long. CDR1 and CDR2 from the germline V gene are SGHRS and YFSETQ. V was clipped by 3 bases and J by 4 bases, with 19 bases between them. CDR3 DNA sequence: TGCGCCAGCAGCTGGACCGGAACAGGCAATCTCTATGGCTACACCTTC. This encodes CASSWTGTGNLYGYTF.

In DNA form, the CDR3 reads TGCGCCAGCAGCTTGGACGGCTTGGGGGTCCTCTATGGCTACACCTTC. This codes for CASSLDGLGVLYGYTF. This chain connects TRBV5-1 to TRBJ1-2, with D maybe TRBD1 (5 bases). Germline V gene lookup returns CDR1 SGHRS and CDR2 YFSETQ. V was cut by 0 bases and J by 4 bases, with 16 bases left in between. This CDR3 has 16 residues.

The V gene is TRBV11-2, the J gene TRBJ2-5, with 14 bases identical to TRBD2. The J call is doubtful: the DNA matches TRBJ2-7 better. Germline-derived CDR1 and CDR2 are SGHAT and FQNNGV. The CDR3 loop spans 14 amino acids. The CDR3 DNA is TGTGCCAGCTGCCCGGGACTAGCGGGAGCCGAGCAGTACTTC. This translates into CASCPGLAGAEQYF.

A note on this clone: At the DNA level, this CDR3 is encoded by other sequences in the same sample as well. This chain joins TRBV6-1 and TRBJ2-7; TRBD2 is a possible D gene (5 bases). V lost 1 base and J 5 bases, leaving 12 bases between the germline ends. Looked up from germline, CDR1 is MNHNS and CDR2 is SASEGT. This CDR3 spans 14 amino acids. The CDR3 nucleotides read TGTGCCAGCAGTGAAGAGCGGTCCAAGGACGAGCAGTACTTC. Translated, it gives CASSEERSKDEQYF.

On this clone itself: Other DNA variants within this sample encode the same CDR3. In DNA, the CDR3 is TGTGCCAGCAGTTTGAGGGGGCCCCCTTACGAGCAGTACTTC. Its protein is CASSLRGPPYEQYF. The chain carries TRBV27 and TRBJ2-7, with 7 bases identical to TRBD1. This CDR3 comprises 14 residues. Trimming cost V 3 bases and J 4 bases; bases outside gene matches: 6. Germline V CDR1 and CDR2: MNHEY, SMNVEV (reference sequence).

The rearrangement uses TRBV4-3 and TRBJ1-6, with a weak D call TRBD1 (5 bases). This CDR3 spans 17 amino acids. The germline V gene encodes CDR1 LGHNA and CDR2 YSLEER. Trimming cost V 0 bases and J 0 bases, with 9 bases left between them. The CDR3 sequence: CASSQDLDSSYNSPLHF. In nucleotides, the CDR3 is TGCGCCAGCAGCCAAGATCTCGACAGCTCCTATAATTCACCCCTCCACTTT.

As concerns this clone: This CDR3 is also generated by other DNA sequences in the sample. This chain connects TRBV19 to TRBJ2-7; TRBD1 is a possible D gene (7 bases). The germline V gene encodes CDR1 LNHDA and CDR2 SQIVND (reference sequence). Trimming left V 1 base short and J 3 bases short, with 10 bases between. The CDR3 covers 14 residues. The CDR3 sequence is CASSIGQGGYEQYF. The CDR3 DNA sequence: TGTGCCAGTAGTATAGGTCAGGGGGGCTACGAGCAGTACTTC.

The gene calls are TRBV2 and TRBJ2-1; a weak D match, TRBD2 (6 bases). Germline V gene data show CDR1 as SNHLY and CDR2 as FYNNEI. Trimming took off 0 bases at V and 8 bases at J, with 17 bases between the two ends. This CDR3 spans 16 amino acids. CDR3 residues: CASSEALSGPWDEQFF. In DNA, the CDR3 is TGTGCCAGCAGTGAAGCGCTTAGCGGTCCCTGGGATGAGCAGTTCTTC.

This clone was recorded only once. The chain uses TRBV2 and TRBJ2-7; D might be TRBD2 (7 bases). This CDR3 comprises 15 residues. Germline V gene sequence: CDR1 SNHLY, CDR2 FYNNEI. V dropped 3 bases and J dropped 2 bases, with 14 bases sitting between them. The CDR3 sequence: CASSDRGEGTYEQYF. CDR3 bases: TGTGCCAGCAGTGATAGGGGGGAGGGAACCTACGAGCAGTACTTC.

This chain connects TRBV23-1 to TRBJ1-5; 7 bases fit TRBD1. TRBV23-1 falls under the ORF class, with uncertain function. The CDR3 is 17 amino acids. V shed 8 bases and J 2 bases; nucleotides not matched to a gene: 15. CDR3 bases: TGCGCCAGCGCGACCCTCGAGGGGGCCCCTTGCAATCAGCCCCAGCATTTT. Protein product: CASATLEGAPCNQPQHF.

The chain is built from TRBV10-3 and TRBJ2-7; perhaps TRBD2 as D (6 bases). The V end was cut by 2 bases, the J end by 4 bases, with 9 bases between. The CDR3 totals 13 residues. The germline CDR1 and CDR2 sequences are ENHRY and SYGVKD. CDR3 amino acids: CAISEAGSYEQYF. DNA for the CDR3: TGTGCCATCAGTGAGGCCGGGAGTTACGAGCAGTACTTC.

The gene calls are TRBV7-2 and TRBJ1-3; D is unclear. The V gene's germline CDR1 is SGHTA and CDR2 FQGNSA. V gave up 3 bases and J gave up 4 bases, with 4 bases separating them. This CDR3 contains 12 residues. The CDR3 coding sequence is TGTGCCAGCAGCTTTAGGGGAAACACCATATATTTT. Its protein product is CASSFRGNTIYF.

The gene calls are TRBV6-5 and TRBJ2-1, with D unclear. With 2 bases removed from V and 5 bases from J, the gap between germline ends came to 10 bases. The CDR3 contains 14 residues. Germline CDR1 MNHEY, CDR2 SVGAGI. The CDR3 is CASSYATSNNEQFF. The CDR3 coding sequence is TGTGCCAGCAGTTACGCGACAAGTAACAATGAGCAGTTCTTC.